This T cell receptor beta chain comes out of a study of blood T cell repertoires in COVID-19. On the study more broadly: COVID-19 samples collected from the United States, Italy and Spain covered acute and convalescent phases. The cDNA or gDNA used as material had been derived from T cells, B-cell-depleted T cells, or PBMCs.

This CDR3 contains 19 residues. With V trimmed by 3 bases and J by 1 base, 14 bases remained unmatched. Germline-derived CDR1 and CDR2 are SGHRS and YFSETQ. In the source study's methods: Amplification with reference gene primers provided the estimates of nucleated cell counts. Sequencing used immunoSEQ multiplex PCR; TCRdb keeps in-frame clones, though not all of them. That table furnishes V, J and clone size, whereas the DNA furnished D and trimming. The sample gives about 290,000 clones, around four fifths of which show up once; around 3.7% is in the top ten. The material sequenced was peripheral blood. The origin of this receptor is a woman between 45 and 65 years old with active or convalescent COVID-19. J is TRBJ2-2 and V is TRBV5-1; 8 bases match TRBD1. The CDR3: CASSSERSRGLRNTGELFF. DNA of the CDR3: TGCGCCAGCAGCTCGGAGAGATCCAGGGGGCTTCGGAACACCGGGGAGCTGTTTTTT. The full variable domain, with the rest looked up from reference TRBV5-1 and TRBJ2-2, is KAGVTQTPRYLIKTRGQQVTLSCSPISGHRSVSWYQQTPGQGLQFLFEYFSETQRNKGNFPGRFSGRQFSNSRSEMNVSTLELGDSALYLCASSSERSRGLRNTGELFFGEGSRLTVL.